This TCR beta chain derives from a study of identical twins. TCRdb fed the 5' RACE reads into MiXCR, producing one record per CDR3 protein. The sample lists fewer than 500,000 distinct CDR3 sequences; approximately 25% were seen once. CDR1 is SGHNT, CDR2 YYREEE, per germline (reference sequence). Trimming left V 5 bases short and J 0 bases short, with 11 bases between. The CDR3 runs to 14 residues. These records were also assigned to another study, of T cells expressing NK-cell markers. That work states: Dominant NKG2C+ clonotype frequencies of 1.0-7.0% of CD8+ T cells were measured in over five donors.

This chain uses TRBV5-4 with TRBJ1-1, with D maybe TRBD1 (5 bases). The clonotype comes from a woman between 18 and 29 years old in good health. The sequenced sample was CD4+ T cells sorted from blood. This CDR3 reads CASRLIGVNTEAFF. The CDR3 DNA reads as TGTGCCAGCAGACTCATAGGGGTGAACACTGAAGCTTTCTTT.